Included here is one TCR beta chain sequence, with context. Its antigen has not been determined. Per-base qualities were not stored, and no clone one base away is much larger. Whole blood was collected in K2EDTA tubes by collaborating institutions according to the institutions' own protocols. Collaborator samples were shipped for TCRbeta analysis as frozen whole blood, isolated PBMCs, or DNA extracted from either sample type. The data are from a study of blood T cell repertoires in COVID-19 (dated by TCRdb to 2019 to 2021). As for the study more broadly: Collaborator samples came from the United States, Italy and Spain and covered acute and convalescent phases of COVID-19. The material from the prospective study consisted of cDNA or gDNA derived from T cells, B-cell-depleted T cells, or PBMCs. Deeply sampled blood TCRbeta repertoires from subjects exposed to, actively infected with, or recovered from COVID-19 were included in the dataset. The repertoires were released in a freely available public database meant as a resource for research on the immune response to SARS-CoV-2. The samples were drawn from the first 160 participants of the ongoing ImmuneRACE study and from 950 to 1,500 subjects provided by 6 global collaborators. The sample metadata nearly always contained a de-identified subject ID, COVID-19 status, age in years and sex. Where available, HLA class I and class II types were obtained from metadata supplied by the sample provider rather than from assay-based typing.

For CDR1 and CDR2, the germline V gene lists MNHEY and SVGEGT. Reading from cysteine to phenylalanine, the CDR3 counts 15 amino acids. The only DNA kept is the CDR3, 45 bases in frame from the first base. V loses 5 bases, J loses 1 base, and the germline ends lie 12 bases apart. TCRbeta CDR3 regions were amplified from genomic DNA by means of the immunoSEQ Assay, a bias-controlled multiplex PCR. The authors' analysis ran thus. Within the assay, amplification of reference gene primers was used to estimate how many nucleated cells each sample contained. Sequence reads were collapsed and filtered to measure the absolute abundance of every unique TCRbeta CDR3 rearrangement. Productive Simpson clonality was computed per sample as the square root of Simpson's diversity index over productive rearrangements. What TCRdb holds here is the immuneACCESS table cut down to in-frame rearrangements. Part of the clones is not present; checked against another copy, under half of the missing clones reflect an unresolved V gene, and the others are unexplained. V, J and clone size are taken as reported in that table, and D and trimming were inferred from the DNA itself. Counted in this sample were more than 95,000 clones; approximately 80% of them appeared once. The top ten clones comprise 12% of the sample.

What the authors observed across the whole study: The quantity of clinical and demographic metadata differed by source and by participant and was supplied without curation.

The rearranged segments are TRBV6-2 or TRBV6-3 and TRBJ1-5; matching of 6 bases hints at TRBD1 as the D gene. Specimen: peripheral blood. The clonotype was recovered from a human donor in a cohort sampled during active COVID-19. Here is the DNA: TGTGCCAGCAGTGATTCAGGGGTGAGCAATCAGCCCCAGCATTTT. The translation is CASSDSGVSNQPQHF.